This T cell receptor (beta chain) is drawn from a study of HIV-infected patients and healthy controls. Study-wide results and limits: HIV+ repertoires were severely depleted of MAIT alpha-chain CDR3s, unlike healthy controls. Mean usage of eight alpha and eight beta V genes differed significantly in HIV-infected patients versus controls.

500 ng RNA was reverse transcribed with alpha and beta constant-region primers. Each of the alpha and beta chains got its own library through chain-specific third strand synthesis with indices. The cDNA received a 5' RACE adapter containing a random hexamer plus an SP2 sequencing primer site. TCRdb passed the 5' RACE reads through MiXCR, listing each CDR3 protein once. The profile shows about 13,000 distinct CDR3 sequences, roughly 9.9% of them singletons. A remark on this clonotype: What it binds is unknown. This clone may be a read error of a much larger clone one base away.

The CDR3 spans 15 residues. Germline lookup yields CDR1 SGHDN and CDR2 FVKESK. Whole blood was used without fractionation, so all unsorted peripheral T cells were included. The sequenced sample consisted of blood. The TCR originated in an adult in good health. The chain combines TRBV14 with TRBJ2-1, with TRBD1 as a possible D gene (6 bases). Here the CDR3 reads CASSSRQVERNEHFF. Written as DNA, the CDR3 is TGTGCCAGCAGCTCTAGACAGGTCGAGCGGAATGAGCATTTCTTC.